This T cell receptor (beta chain) was recorded in a study of persistence of HIV-infected CD4 T cells (TCRdb year 2020). The study in broad terms: CMV- and HIV-1 Gag-responding CD4+ T cells were isolated from ART-treated individuals so that antigen-driven clonal expansion of HIV-1-infected cells could be examined. Suppressive ART had been received by participants for a median of about eight years. Peripheral blood samples of up to about 180 mL were collected at multiple time points, except for a couple of participants, who underwent leukapheresis at a single time point. Proviral sequencing was used to assess clonality among infected cells, whereas TCRbeta sequencing gauged the clonality of all cells within each sorted population. The TCR cluster analysis across participants included about eight participants for CMV and over 5 participants for Gag. What the authors observed across the whole study: Within the same sorted populations, how oligoclonal the TCRs were correlated with how oligoclonal the proviruses were. Significantly lower TCRbeta richness was observed in CMV- and Gag-responding cells than in anti-CD3/anti-CD28-responding cells, and higher oligoclonality was observed in CMV-responding cells than in CD3/CD28-stimulated and Gag-responding cells. Degenerate expanded CDR3beta sequences were enriched in antigen-responding cells, suggesting convergent selection of CD4+ responses to CMV and Gag. Only a small number of individuals took part in the study, and the range of antigens tested was limited. Because the TCR analyses were done in bulk, restricting them to just the rare CMV-responding cells that actually carried HIV-1 proviruses was not possible.

The junction shows trimming of 0 bases on V and 4 bases on J, and the gene matches do not reach 4 bases of it. From the germline V gene, CDR1 is SGHRS and CDR2 is YFSETQ. The CDR3 measures 15 amino acids from cysteine to phenylalanine. The DNA shown is the 45-base CDR3, in frame from base 1. In the case of this clone: There is no known antigen for this receptor. Base qualities are not recorded, but no much larger clone differs from it by a single base.

The label giving this sample's treatment or condition can be read as: suppressive antiretroviral therapy. Lysates of CMV-infected fibroblasts at approximately 9.6 ug/mL were used to stimulate the cells. Memory populations depleted of antigen-responding cells were obtained by sorting nonresponding CD40L-negative CD69-negative CD45RO-high memory CD4+ T cells. Participants were HIV-1-infected adults who started suppressive ART during chronic infection. Plasma HIV-1 RNA had been undetectable (below 50 copies/mL) in participants for at least 4 years. To be included, participants needed a CD4+ T cell count above 400 cells/uL and a positive CMV serology. Before stimulation, PBMCs were isolated using density centrifugation and then depleted of CD8+ T cells. For under 20 hours, the CD8-depleted PBMCs were stimulated with anti-CD28/CD49d costimulation, a CD40-blocking antibody, and enfuvirtide to prevent new infections. Cells were sorted on a Beckman Coulter MoFlo Legacy or XDP sorter, with propidium iodide excluding dead cells. Genomic DNA was extracted using the QIAamp DNA Mini Kit for samples with more than one million cells and using the Quick-DNA Microprep Kit for all other samples.

The immunoSEQ hsTCRB assay version 4, run in survey mode, was used to sequence TCRbeta repertoires from genomic DNA. Genomic DNA was diluted to 7.5 to 10 ng/uL, and up to 1 ug per sample was used for TCRbeta sequencing. In the authors' own workflow: TCRbeta data analysis was done in ImmunoSeq Analyzer 3.0, and diversity was calculated on productive nucleotide rearrangements. The improved Chao index was used to estimate lower-bound TCR diversity, and the Gini coefficient was used to estimate clonality using the Immunarch R package. Different nucleotide rearrangements encoding the same CDR3beta amino acid sequence were treated as distinct clonotypes. Differential abundance analysis found TCRbeta sequences that were significantly enriched in antigen-responding cells compared with anti-CD3/anti-CD28-activated cells. Using predicted peptide-MHC specificity as the basis, GLIPH2 grouped TCRs into clusters, both for each participant individually and for the merged data sets that combined participants. TCRdb obtained this table from immuneACCESS and retained in-frame rearrangements with V and J assigned. These tables miss some clones; where compared with another copy, unresolved V genes account for less than half of the shortfall, and the remainder is unexplained. V and J calls and clone size follow that table, whereas D and trimming were derived from the DNA. In this sample the table shows 45,000 to 55,000 clones, more than 70% of which occur a single time. Together, the top ten hold about 3% of the sample.

The material sequenced was CD4+ T cells sorted from PBMCs after approximately 19-hour stimulation, taken from a patient who received antiretroviral therapy. The cell subset or site label on this specimen signifies: CD40L-CD69- CD45RO-high memory CD4 T cells not responding to CMV lysate. The chain is made from TRBV5-1 and TRBJ1-1; 9 nucleotides in the junction match TRBD1. This TCR was sampled from an adult man with HIV who was CMV-seropositive. The CDR3 reads CASSLGTGVSTEAFF. The nucleotide sequence is TGCGCCAGCAGCTTGGGGACAGGGGTTAGCACTGAAGCTTTCTTT.